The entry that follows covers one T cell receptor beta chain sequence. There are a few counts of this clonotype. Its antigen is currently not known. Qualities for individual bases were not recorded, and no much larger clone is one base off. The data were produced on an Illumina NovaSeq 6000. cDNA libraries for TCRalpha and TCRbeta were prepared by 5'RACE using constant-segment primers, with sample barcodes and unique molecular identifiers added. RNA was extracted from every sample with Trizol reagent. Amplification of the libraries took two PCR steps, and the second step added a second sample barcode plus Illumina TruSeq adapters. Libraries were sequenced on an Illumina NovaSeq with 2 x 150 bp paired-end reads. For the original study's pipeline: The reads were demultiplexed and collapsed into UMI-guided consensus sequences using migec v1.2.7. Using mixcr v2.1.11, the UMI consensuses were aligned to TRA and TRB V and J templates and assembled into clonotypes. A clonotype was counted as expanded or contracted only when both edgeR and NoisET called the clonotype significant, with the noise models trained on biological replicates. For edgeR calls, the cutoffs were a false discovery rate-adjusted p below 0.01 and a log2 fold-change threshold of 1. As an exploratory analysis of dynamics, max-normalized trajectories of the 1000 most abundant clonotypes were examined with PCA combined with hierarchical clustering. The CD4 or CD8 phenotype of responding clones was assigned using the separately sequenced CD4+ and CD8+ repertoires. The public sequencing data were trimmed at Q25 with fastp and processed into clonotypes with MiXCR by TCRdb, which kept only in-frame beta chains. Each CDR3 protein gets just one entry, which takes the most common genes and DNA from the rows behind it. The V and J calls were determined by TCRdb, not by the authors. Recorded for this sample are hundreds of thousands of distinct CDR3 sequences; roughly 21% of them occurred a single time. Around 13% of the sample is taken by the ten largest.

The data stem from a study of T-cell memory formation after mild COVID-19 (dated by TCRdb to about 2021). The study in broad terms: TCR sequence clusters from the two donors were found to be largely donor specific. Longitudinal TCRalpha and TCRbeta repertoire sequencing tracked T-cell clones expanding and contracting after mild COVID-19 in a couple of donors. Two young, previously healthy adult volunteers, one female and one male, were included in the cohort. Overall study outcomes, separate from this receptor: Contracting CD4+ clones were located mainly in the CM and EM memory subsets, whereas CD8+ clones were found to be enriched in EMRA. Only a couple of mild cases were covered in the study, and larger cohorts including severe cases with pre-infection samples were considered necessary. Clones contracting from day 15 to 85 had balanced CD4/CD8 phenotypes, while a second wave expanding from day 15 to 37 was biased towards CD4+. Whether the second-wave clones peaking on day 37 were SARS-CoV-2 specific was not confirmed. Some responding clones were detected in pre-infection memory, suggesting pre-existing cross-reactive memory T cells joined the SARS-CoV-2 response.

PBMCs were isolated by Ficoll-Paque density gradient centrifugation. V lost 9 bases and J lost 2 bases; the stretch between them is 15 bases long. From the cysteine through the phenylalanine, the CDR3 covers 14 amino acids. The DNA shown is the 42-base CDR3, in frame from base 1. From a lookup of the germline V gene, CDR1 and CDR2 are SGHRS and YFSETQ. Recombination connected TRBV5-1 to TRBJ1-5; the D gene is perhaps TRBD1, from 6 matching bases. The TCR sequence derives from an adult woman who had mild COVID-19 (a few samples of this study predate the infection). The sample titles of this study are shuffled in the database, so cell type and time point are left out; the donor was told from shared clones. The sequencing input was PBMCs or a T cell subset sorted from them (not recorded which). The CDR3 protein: CATPGGARNQPQHF. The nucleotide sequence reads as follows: TGCGCCACCCCCGGGGGGGCTCGCAATCAGCCCCAGCATTTT.